These T cell receptor beta chains were read from a single sample in a study of T cells expressing NK-cell markers. Using the 5' RACE reads, TCRdb records one entry per CDR3 protein without DNA. Here the sample table reports a few hundred thousand distinct CDR3 sequences. The specimen sequenced was blood T cells: a sorted CD56 or NKG2C T cell subset, CD4+ or CD8+ T cells, or bulk PBMC T cells (not recorded which). Receptor source: a man between 18 and 69 years old in good health. Both conserved end residues are part of each CDR3. Fields, in order: V gene, CDR3 length, J gene, CDR3 protein.

v_gene: TRBV5-5
len: 11
j_gene: TRBJ1-4
CDR3aa: CASSLYEKLFF

v_gene: TRBV19
len: 14
j_gene: TRBJ1-6
CDR3aa: CASRGRTENSPLHF

v_gene: TRBV6-5
len: 16
j_gene: TRBJ2-7
CDR3aa: CASSYYLHDRGYEQYF

v_gene: TRBV6-1
len: 15
j_gene: TRBJ2-2
CDR3aa: CASSILAGGTGELFF

v_gene: TRBV5-1
len: 15
j_gene: TRBJ2-5
CDR3aa: CASSLDGQPTETQYF

v_gene: TRBV9
len: 16
j_gene: TRBJ2-2
CDR3aa: CASSASGTSLFGELFF

v_gene: TRBV3-1
len: 15
j_gene: TRBJ2-2
CDR3aa: CATAPGTLYTGELFF

v_gene: TRBV7-3
len: 13
j_gene: TRBJ2-1
CDR3aa: CASRGIDTDEQFF

v_gene: TRBV6-5
len: 15
j_gene: TRBJ1-1
CDR3aa: CASSYSRGVNTEAFF

v_gene: TRBV19
len: 14
j_gene: TRBJ2-7
CDR3aa: CASSFGGGAQEQYF

v_gene: TRBV7-3
len: 19
j_gene: TRBJ2-5
CDR3aa: CASSPGKGLAGNKQETQYF

v_gene: TRBV7-2
len: 15
j_gene: TRBJ1-1
CDR3aa: CASSFDRGPNTEAFF

v_gene: TRBV2
len: 14
j_gene: TRBJ1-1
CDR3aa: CASSIWGKNTEAFF

v_gene: TRBV10-2
len: 15
j_gene: TRBJ2-7
CDR3aa: CASREGGYSSYEQYF

v_gene: TRBV12-5
len: 18
j_gene: TRBJ2-6
CDR3aa: CASGLGERGASGANVLTF

v_gene: TRBV5-5
len: 16
j_gene: TRBJ2-6
CDR3aa: CASSNTGFSGANVLTF

v_gene: TRBV20-1
len: 12
j_gene: TRBJ1-3
CDR3aa: CSAWISGNTIYF

v_gene: TRBV12-3/TRBV12-4
len: 15
j_gene: TRBJ2-3
CDR3aa: CASSGTGGWQDTQYF

v_gene: TRBV20-1
len: 13
j_gene: TRBJ2-7
CDR3aa: CSAARGGNYEQYF

v_gene: TRBV6-5
len: 12
j_gene: TRBJ2-7
CDR3aa: CASSRDRYEQYF

v_gene: TRBV12-3/TRBV12-4
len: 15
j_gene: TRBJ1-6
CDR3aa: CASSLRAAYNSPLHF

v_gene: TRBV28
len: 12
j_gene: TRBJ1-6
CDR3aa: CASSLYESTLHF

v_gene: TRBV6-5
len: 15
j_gene: TRBJ2-3
CDR3aa: CASSYFPQNSDTQYF

v_gene: TRBV2
len: 16
j_gene: TRBJ1-4
CDR3aa: CASRAGTPSTNEKLFF

v_gene: TRBV4-1
len: 16
j_gene: TRBJ2-7
CDR3aa: CASRVIAGVGSYEQYF

v_gene: TRBV6-5
len: 15
j_gene: TRBJ2-7
CDR3aa: CASSYGSGGKYEQYF

v_gene: TRBV2
len: 15
j_gene: TRBJ2-1
CDR3aa: CASNRLVTSSNEQFF

v_gene: TRBV28
len: 13
j_gene: TRBJ2-2
CDR3aa: CASSLIRVGELFF